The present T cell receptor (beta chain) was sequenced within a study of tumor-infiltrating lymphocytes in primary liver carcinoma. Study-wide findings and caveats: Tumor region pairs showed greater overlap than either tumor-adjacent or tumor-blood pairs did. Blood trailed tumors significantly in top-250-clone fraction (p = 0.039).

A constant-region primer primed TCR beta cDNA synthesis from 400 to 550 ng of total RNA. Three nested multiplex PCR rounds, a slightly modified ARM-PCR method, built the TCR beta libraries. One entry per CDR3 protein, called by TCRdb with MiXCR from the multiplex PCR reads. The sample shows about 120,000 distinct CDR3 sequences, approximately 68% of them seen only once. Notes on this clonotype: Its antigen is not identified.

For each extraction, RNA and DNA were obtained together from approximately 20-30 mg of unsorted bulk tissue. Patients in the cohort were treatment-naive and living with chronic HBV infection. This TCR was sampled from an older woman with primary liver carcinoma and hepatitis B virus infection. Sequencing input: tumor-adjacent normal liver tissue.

The CDR3 sequence is CSVAQRRGGGGTQYF. CDR3 coding DNA: TGCAGCGTTGCCCAACGAAGGGGAGGTGGAGGGACCCAGTACTTC. The chain couples TRBV29-1 to TRBJ2-5; a possible D gene is TRBD2 (6 bases). Germline V CDR1 and CDR2: SQVTM, ANQGSEA. The CDR3 is 15 amino acids. V was cut by 4 bases and J by 7 bases, with 22 bases left in between.